Following are 7 T cell receptor beta chains from one sample sequenced in a study of T cell repertoires in cytomegalovirus infection. TCRdb re-called the reads through MiXCR, storing one row per CDR3 protein. The sample lists approximately 170,000 distinct CDR3 sequences, under 20% occurring once. The sample taken for sequencing was CD8+ T cells from PBMCs. The source is a human donor in good health (CMV status not recorded). Some clones in this sample may be carry-over from other donors' samples.

This clonotype has a handful of counts. The rearrangement links TRBV7-9 to TRBJ2-7; no definite D call. V dropped 1 base and J dropped 5 bases, with 15 bases sitting between them. The CDR3 sequence is 15 residues long. Germline V lookup: CDR1 SEHNR, CDR2 FQNEAQ (reference sequence). The DNA of the CDR3 is TGTGCCAGCAGCTTAGGTGGCCTAGGGTCTAACGAGCAGTACTTC. Encoded protein: CASSLGGLGSNEQYF.

The gene calls are TRBV20-1 and TRBJ2-3; 8 positions agree with TRBD2. The CDR3 length is 19 residues. The V and J ends lost 2 bases and 5 bases, in that order; junction bases with no gene match: 21. Germline V gives CDR1 DFQATT, CDR2 SNEGSKA (reference sequence). Here the CDR3 reads CSARPYRTLAGMGGDTQYF. In DNA form, the CDR3 reads TGCAGTGCTAGACCCTACCGAACTCTAGCGGGTATGGGAGGAGATACGCAGTATTTT.

The chain employs TRBV7-9 and TRBJ2-1; D call uncertain. The V and J ends lost 4 bases and 0 bases respectively, with 7 bases between them. CDR3 size: 14 residues. Germline lookup yields CDR1 SEHNR and CDR2 FQNEAQ (reference sequence). The CDR3 loop is CASSSVSSYNEQFF. The CDR3 DNA reads as TGTGCCAGCAGCTCGGTAAGCTCCTACAATGAGCAGTTCTTC.

This clonotype has more than one count but fewer than ten. The chain employs TRBV19 and TRBJ2-1; 7 bases align to TRBD2. V gave up 0 bases and J gave up 7 bases; unmatched junction bases: 6. Per the germline V gene, CDR1 is LNHDA and CDR2 is SQIVND (reference sequence). The CDR3 length is 15 residues. The CDR3 DNA sequence: TGTGCCAGTAGTATAGAGGGGAGGGCCTTGAATGAGCAGTTCTTC. Translating it yields CASSIEGRALNEQFF.

This clonotype was seen a handful of times. CDR3 sequence (DNA): TGCGCCAGCAGTGATGTTGGCGAGCGGATAAGCACAGATACGCAGTATTTT. Translation gives CASSDVGERISTDTQYF. V gene TRBV10-1 combines with J gene TRBJ2-3; perhaps TRBD2 as D (5 bases). CDR1 and CDR2 (germline): WNHNN, SYGVQD (reference sequence). CDR3 length: 17 residues. Trimming left V 3 bases short and J 0 bases short, with 16 bases between.

This clonotype was detected only a few times. V usage is TRBV4-3 and J usage is TRBJ2-2, with D uncertain. The CDR3 loop spans 14 amino acids. CDR1 and CDR2 (germline): LGHNA, YSLEER. V shed 1 base and J shed 9 bases, with 12 bases lying between them. In nucleotides, the CDR3 is TGCGCCAGCAGCCAAGTATTCATGCAAAGGGAGCTGTTTTTT. The encoded protein is CASSQVFMQRELFF.

This clonotype was seen only a few times. The chain has TRBV28 and TRBJ2-1; D ambiguous. V was trimmed by 2 bases and J by 5 bases, leaving 10 bases between them. Germline V gene sequence: CDR1 MDHEN, CDR2 SYDVKM. CDR3 length: 14 residues. The CDR3 region has the DNA TGTGCCAGCAGTTTAGGGGTGCAAGACAATGAGCAGTTCTTC. Its protein product is CASSLGVQDNEQFF.